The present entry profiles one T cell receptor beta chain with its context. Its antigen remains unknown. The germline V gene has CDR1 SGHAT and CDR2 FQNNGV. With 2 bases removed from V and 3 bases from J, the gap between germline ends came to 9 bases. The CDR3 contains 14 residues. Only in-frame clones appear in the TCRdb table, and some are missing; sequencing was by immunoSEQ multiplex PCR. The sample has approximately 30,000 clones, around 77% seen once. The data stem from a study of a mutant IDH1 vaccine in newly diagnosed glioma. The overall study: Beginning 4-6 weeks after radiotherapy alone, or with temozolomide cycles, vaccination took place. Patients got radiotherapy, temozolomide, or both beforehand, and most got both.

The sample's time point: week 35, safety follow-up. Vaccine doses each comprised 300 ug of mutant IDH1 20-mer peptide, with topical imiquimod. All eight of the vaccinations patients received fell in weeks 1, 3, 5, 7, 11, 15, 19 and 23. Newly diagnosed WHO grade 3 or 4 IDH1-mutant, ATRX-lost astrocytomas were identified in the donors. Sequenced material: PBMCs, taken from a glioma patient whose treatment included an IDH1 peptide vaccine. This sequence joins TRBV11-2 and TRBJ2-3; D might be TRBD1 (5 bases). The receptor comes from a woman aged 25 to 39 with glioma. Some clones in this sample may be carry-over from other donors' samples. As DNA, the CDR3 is TGTGCCAGCAGCTTACTCAGGGTGACAGATACGCAGTATTTT. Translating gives CASSLLRVTDTQYF.